Following are 24 T cell receptor beta chains from one sample sequenced in a study of blood T cells in healthy people across ages. A sample-barcoded 5' primer and a J-beta primer mix were used in a second PCR of roughly 7 to 11 cycles. MiXCR, run by TCRdb on the 5' RACE reads, gives a single entry per CDR3 protein. The sample has about 1.5 million distinct CDR3 sequences, under 55% seen once. The sequenced sample consisted of blood. The source of these receptors is a woman under 30 in good health.

The gene calls are TRBV12-3 or TRBV12-4 and TRBJ1-2; 7 bases fit TRBD1. V trimming: 2 bases; J trimming: 6 bases; junction bases outside the gene matches: 3. The CDR3 runs 13 residues. The CDR3 protein is CASSLRGRDGYTF. CDR3 nucleotide sequence: TGTGCCAGCAGTTTAAGGGGGCGAGATGGCTACACCTTC.

The chain is built from TRBV20-1 and TRBJ2-7; no clear D gene. The V end was cut by 3 bases, the J end by 4 bases, with 16 bases between. From germline, CDR1 is DFQATT and CDR2 SNEGSKA (reference sequence). CDR3 length equals 14 residues. In nucleotides, the CDR3 is TGCAGTGCTAGTCCCTTAGCTGGCGGATACGAGCAGTACTTC. As protein: CSASPLAGGYEQYF.

As for this clonotype: The CDR3 does not end in the conserved phenylalanine or tryptophan, so this is likely a read error. This chain joins TRBV20-1 and TRBJ2-7; TRBD2 agrees at 7 bases. The CDR3 is 15 residues long. CDR1 and CDR2 (germline): DFQATT, SNEGSKA (reference sequence). Unmatched junction bases numbered 11, after V lost 6 bases and J lost 0 bases. CDR3 in amino acids: CSALTSGDSSYEQYL. The CDR3 nucleotides read TGCAGTGCCCTAACCAGCGGGGATAGCTCCTACGAGCAGTACTTA.

In its sample, this clonotype was seen a few times. J is TRBJ1-1 and V is TRBV5-1; tentative D call: TRBD1 (5 bases). V was cut by 3 bases and J by 0 bases, with 21 bases left in between. Germline lookup yields CDR1 SGHRS and CDR2 YFSETQ. The CDR3 loop spans 18 amino acids. The CDR3 coding sequence is TGCGCCAGCAGCTCAGACTGGGGGAGTCTAGCGATGAACACTGAAGCTTTCTTT. This encodes CASSSDWGSLAMNTEAFF.

The chain employs TRBV7-8 and TRBJ1-2, with 9 bases that match TRBD1. With 1 base clipped from V and 7 bases from J, the junction kept 7 bases outside the gene matches. CDR3 size: 15 residues. The germline V gene has CDR1 SGHVS and CDR2 FQNEAQ. CDR3: CASSLDNRGRSGYTF. The DNA of the CDR3 is TGTGCCAGCAGCTTAGATAACAGGGGGCGTAGTGGCTACACCTTC.

A few counts support this clonotype. The V and J genes are TRBV6-5 and TRBJ1-2, with a tentative D call TRBD1 (6 bases). V lost 0 bases to trimming and J lost 3 bases, with 8 bases between them. This CDR3 contains 14 residues. Germline V CDR1 and CDR2: MNHEY, SVGAGI. DNA of the CDR3: TGTGCCAGCAGTTACTCGGCAGGGGACTATGGCTACACCTTC. This translates into CASSYSAGDYGYTF.

This clonotype was counted a few times. This chain uses TRBV7-2 with TRBJ1-4; D remains unclear. Germline CDR1 reads SGHTA; CDR2 reads FQGNSA. V lost 6 bases to trimming and J lost 8 bases, with 16 bases between them. The CDR3 sequence is 14 residues long. In DNA, the CDR3 is TGTGCCAGCAGTCTAGGACGGGCGAAGGAAAAACTGTTTTTT. It specifies CASSLGRAKEKLFF.

As regards this clonotype: A junction boundary mismatches the germline segment, possibly from a read error. The rearrangement uses TRBV29-1 and TRBJ2-1; the D gene is possibly TRBD1 (6 bases). Germline values: CDR1 SQVTM, CDR2 ANQGSEA. The CDR3 spans 14 residues. CDR3 coding DNA: TGCAGCGATGGAGGCACAGGGAAGAACAACGAGCAGTTCTTC. It is translated as CSDGGTGKNNEQFF.

CDR3: CASSLVDFRRFVYNEQFF. CDR3 nucleotides: TGTGCCAGCAGCTTGGTGGATTTCAGGAGATTTGTCTACAATGAGCAGTTCTTC. The genes are TRBV5-5 and TRBJ2-1; D uncertain. CDR3 length: 18 residues. The V end lost 0 bases, the J end lost 3 bases, and 19 bases lay between the germline ends. The germline gives CDR1 SGHKS, CDR2 YYEKEE (reference sequence). The full variable domain, in which reference TRBV5-5 and TRBJ2-1 provide the parts outside the CDR3, is DAGVTQSPTHLIKTRGQQVTLRCSPISGHKSVSWYQQVLGQGPQFIFQYYEKEERGRGNFPDRFSARQFPNYSSELNVNALLLGDSALYLCASSLVDFRRFVYNEQFFGPGTRLTVL.

The chain joins TRBV2 to TRBJ2-5, with a weak D call TRBD1 (6 bases). The CDR3 is 16 residues long. The V and J ends lost 2 bases and 5 bases respectively, with 18 bases between them. The germline V gene has CDR1 SNHLY and CDR2 FYNNEI. The CDR3 protein is CASSEPPRGVSETQYF. In nucleotides, the CDR3 is TGTGCCAGCAGTGAACCACCCAGGGGCGTTTCGGAGACCCAGTACTTC.

This sequence joins TRBV9 and TRBJ2-7, with unresolved D. In germline, CDR1 is SGDLS, CDR2 YYNGEE. Deletions cut 2 bases from V and 1 base from J, with 10 bases between. The CDR3 runs to 14 residues. Written as DNA, the CDR3 is TGTGCCAGCAGCGTCCGGGCGACTTCCTACGAGCAGTACTTC. Translating gives CASSVRATSYEQYF.

V is TRBV6-2 or TRBV6-3 and J is TRBJ1-1; D call uncertain. Germline V CDR1 and CDR2: MNHEY, SVGEGT. Between the trimmed V and J ends, which lost 5 bases and 6 bases, there was a span of 10 bases. This CDR3 region has 12 residues. CDR3 nucleotides: TGTGCCAGCAGTGGTCTCGCGGCTGAAGCTTTCTTT. Translating gives CASSGLAAEAFF.

This clonotype was observed a handful of times. The chain is built from TRBV6-4 and TRBJ2-5, with 7 bases aligning to TRBD2. The V gene end was trimmed by 5 bases and the J gene end by 5 bases; junction bases not matched to a gene: 8. The germline V gene encodes CDR1 MRHNA and CDR2 SNTAGT. This CDR3 comprises 14 residues. The CDR3 here is CASSPSGGYETQYF. The CDR3 DNA follows: TGTGCCAGCAGTCCATCCGGGGGGTATGAGACCCAGTACTTC.

This chain joins TRBV12-5 and TRBJ2-7; the match to TRBD1 covers 7 bases. The CDR3 contains 14 residues. Losses at the gene ends were 4 bases for V and 4 bases for J; bases not matched to a gene: 7. The germline gives CDR1 LGHNT, CDR2 FRNRAP. The CDR3 DNA reads TGTGCTAGTGGTTACACCGGGACAGAGTACGAGCAGTACTTC. It codes for CASGYTGTEYEQYF.

This clonotype was counted many times. The V call is TRBV29-1, the J call TRBJ2-1; tentatively, D is TRBD1 or TRBD2 (5 bases each). V was pared by 3 bases and J by 6 bases, with 15 bases between. The germline CDR1 and CDR2 sequences are SQVTM and ANQGSEA. This CDR3 comprises 14 residues. CDR3 sequence reads: CSVEIWGFGNEQFF. In DNA, the CDR3 is TGCAGCGTTGAGATATGGGGGTTCGGCAATGAGCAGTTCTTC.

This clonotype was counted between two and nine times. The chain carries TRBV4-3 and TRBJ2-1, with 10 bases identical to TRBD1. V gave up 0 bases and J gave up 6 bases; unmatched junction bases: 2. The CDR3 totals 15 residues. CDR1 is LGHNA, CDR2 YSLEER, per germline. CDR3 DNA sequence: TGCGCCAGCAGCCAAGATGGGACAGGGGTCAATGAGCAGTTCTTC. This codes for CASSQDGTGVNEQFF.

CDR3 in amino acids: CASSLRNTGLWNEQYF. Here the CDR3 DNA reads TGTGCCAGCAGCTTGCGTAATACAGGTTTGTGGAATGAGCAGTACTTC. The chain links TRBV5-6 to TRBJ2-1; D possibly corresponds to TRBD1 (5 bases). The J call could be wrong; TRBJ2-7 is a better fit for the DNA end. CDR1 SGHDT and CDR2 YYEEEE come from the germline V gene. CDR3 length: 16 amino acids.

This clonotype was counted many times. The chain carries TRBV28 and TRBJ2-1, with D uncertain. The CDR3 extends over 13 amino acids. CDR1 and CDR2 from the germline V gene are MDHEN and SYDVKM. V gave up 5 bases and J gave up 7 bases, with 12 bases separating them. The CDR3 here is CASSVRVRNEQFF. DNA of the CDR3: TGTGCCAGCAGTGTCCGGGTCCGGAATGAGCAGTTCTTC.

The chain links TRBV29-1 to TRBJ2-3; tentative D call: TRBD1 (6 bases). CDR1 and CDR2 from the germline V gene are SQVTM and ANQGSEA. Between the trimmed V and J ends, which lost 6 bases and 6 bases, there was a span of 13 bases. This CDR3 has 12 residues. CDR3 in DNA: TGCAGCGTAGTCACAGGGTCCGATACGCAGTATTTT. As protein: CSVVTGSDTQYF.

This clonotype was found a few times. This sequence joins TRBV12-3 or TRBV12-4 and TRBJ2-1; tentatively, D is TRBD2 (7 bases). The CDR3 is made up of 14 amino acids. Trimming took off 4 bases at V and 7 bases at J, with 14 bases between the two ends. The CDR3 DNA reads TGTGCCAGCAGTTATGTACAGGGAGGGAATGAGCAGTTCTTC. This encodes CASSYVQGGNEQFF.

The chain carries TRBV9 and TRBJ1-2, with D perhaps matching TRBD1 (6 bases). CDR1 and CDR2 (germline): SGDLS, YYNGEE. This CDR3 comprises 13 residues. V was clipped by 1 base and J by 8 bases, with 12 bases between them. CDR3 sequence: CASSVSPGVGYTF. DNA for the CDR3: TGTGCCAGCAGCGTATCTCCAGGGGTAGGCTACACCTTC.

J is TRBJ2-3 and V is TRBV15; weak D call: TRBD2 (5 bases). V lost 0 bases, J lost 7 bases, and 17 bases lay in between. Germline V gives CDR1 LNHNV, CDR2 YYDKDF (reference sequence). This CDR3 contains 16 residues. CDR3 sequence reads: CATSRDGTSGLYTQYF. The CDR3 DNA sequence: TGTGCCACCAGCAGAGACGGCACCAGCGGCCTTTATACGCAGTATTTT.

The chain couples TRBV10-3 to TRBJ2-7; 7 nucleotides align to TRBD2. The ends lost 11 bases at V and 2 bases at J; junction bases unmatched: 12. Germline V gives CDR1 ENHRY, CDR2 SYGVKD. The CDR3 sequence is 14 residues long. The DNA of the CDR3 is TGTGCCGTCCCCGCGGGAGTAGGGACCTACGAGCAGTACTTC. Its protein product is CAVPAGVGTYEQYF.

The gene calls are TRBV29-1 and TRBJ1-2, with D uncertain. The V gene lost 3 bases and the J gene lost 8 bases, with 13 bases spanning the gap. Germline-derived CDR1 and CDR2 are SQVTM and ANQGSEA. This CDR3 spans 12 amino acids. The CDR3 coding sequence is TGCAGCGTTGATTCCGGGTTGGGAGGCTACACCTTC. Its translation is CSVDSGLGGYTF.